These 12 T cell receptor beta chains originate from one sample sequenced in a study of T cell responses to AZD1222 COVID-19 vaccine (dated by TCRdb to the early 2020s). What the time point label conveys for this sample: baseline before first vaccination. The library was built by means of the immunoSEQ multiplex PCR assay. TCRdb retrieved this table from immuneACCESS and kept in-frame rearrangements only. Not all clones are present; in checked studies, unresolved V genes account for under half, and no reason is known for the remainder. This sample has more than 90,000 clones in its table, and 90% of those were observed once. The biggest ten clones account for 1.3% of the sample. The sample in question was peripheral blood, obtained on day 0 of AZD1222 vaccination. All receptors derive from an adult in good health.

The chain uses TRBV28 and TRBJ1-1; 7 bases map to TRBD1. Germline CDR1 MDHEN, CDR2 SYDVKM. This CDR3 has 16 residues. V dropped 7 bases and J dropped 5; count of bases not matched to a gene: 16. CDR3 loop: CASNPLRTGRWTEAFF. DNA for the CDR3: TGTGCCAGCAACCCGCTTAGGACAGGACGGTGGACTGAAGCTTTCTTT.

This clone came up a few times. The gene calls are TRBV2 and TRBJ2-1, with D possibly matching TRBD1 (7 bases). The CDR3 extends over 15 amino acids. V was shortened by 7 bases and J by 8 bases, with 21 bases between the two germline ends. In germline, CDR1 is SNHLY, CDR2 FYNNEI. DNA of the CDR3: TGTGCCAGCATATCATCAGGGGGGCCTATCGATGAGCAGTTCTTC. Translating gives CASISSGGPIDEQFF.

This chain uses TRBV30 with TRBJ1-4; D possibly corresponds to TRBD1 (6 bases). Trimming removed 5 bases from V and 5 bases from J, with 12 bases in between. CDR1 is GTSNPN, CDR2 SVGIG, per germline (reference sequence). The CDR3 is made up of 13 amino acids. The CDR3 spells CAWAGQINEKLFF. Written as DNA, the CDR3 is TGTGCCTGGGCGGGACAAATAAATGAAAAACTGTTTTTT.

V and J are TRBV3-1 (or the pseudogene TRBV3-2) and TRBJ2-7; the match to TRBD2 covers 10 bases. Germline V gene sequence: CDR1 LGHDT, CDR2 YNNKEL (reference sequence). V lost 6 bases to trimming and J lost 2 bases; unmatched junction nucleotides: 7. CDR3 length equals 15 residues. CDR3 DNA: TGTGCCAGCAGTCCCATAGCGGGGGGCACCTACGAGCAGTACTTC. It is translated as CASSPIAGGTYEQYF.

The V call is TRBV28, the J call TRBJ1-5; D uncertain. CDR3 length: 15 residues. V lost 5 bases and J 2 bases, leaving 13 bases between the germline ends. Per the germline V gene, CDR1 is MDHEN and CDR2 is SYDVKM. The chain's CDR3 is CASSESLVGNQPQHF. The CDR3, as DNA: TGTGCCAGCAGTGAATCGCTAGTGGGCAATCAGCCCCAGCATTTT. Full variable domain (rest looked up from reference TRBV28 and TRBJ1-5): DVKVTQSSRYLVKRTGEKVFLECVQDMDHENMFWYRQDPGLGLRLIYFSYDVKMKEKGDIPEGYSVSREKKERFSLILESASTNQTSMYLCASSESLVGNQPQHFGDGTRLSIL.

The rearrangement joins TRBV28 to TRBJ1-5, with 8 bases identical to TRBD1. The CDR3 contains 14 residues. Unmatched junction bases numbered 6, after V lost 6 bases and J lost 5 bases. Looked up from germline, CDR1 is MDHEN and CDR2 is SYDVKM. The CDR3 sequence is CASRATGVDQPQHF. The CDR3 DNA sequence: TGTGCCAGCAGGGCGACAGGGGTCGATCAGCCCCAGCATTTT. Based on the CDR3 plus reference TRBV28 and TRBJ1-5, the full variable domain is DVKVTQSSRYLVKRTGEKVFLECVQDMDHENMFWYRQDPGLGLRLIYFSYDVKMKEKGDIPEGYSVSREKKERFSLILESASTNQTSMYLCASRATGVDQPQHFGDGTRLSIL.

The rearrangement uses TRBV3-1 (or the pseudogene TRBV3-2) and TRBJ1-2; no firm D call. Germline V lookup: CDR1 LGHDT, CDR2 YNNKEL (reference sequence). The V gene lost 1 base and the J gene lost 8 bases, with 20 bases spanning the gap. This CDR3 has 16 amino acids. Written as DNA, the CDR3 is TGTGCCAGCAGCCAAGCCCTTCGGGTGATGCCCGGCGGCTACACCTTC. The encoded protein is CASSQALRVMPGGYTF.

The rearrangement uses TRBV28 and TRBJ2-5; tentatively, D is TRBD1 (6 bases). The CDR3 sequence is 14 residues long. With 7 bases removed from V and 2 bases from J, the gap between germline ends came to 14 bases. CDR1 is MDHEN, CDR2 SYDVKM, per germline. The DNA of the CDR3 is TGTGCCAGCAAGTTCAGGGGCGGGCAAGAGACCCAGTACTTC. Translated: CASKFRGGQETQYF.

The V call is TRBV4-2, the J call TRBJ1-1; no definite D call. The germline V and J ends were trimmed by 8 bases and 1 base, with 14 bases remaining between them. The CDR3 contains 14 residues. The germline V gene encodes CDR1 LGHNA and CDR2 YNFKEQ. The chain's CDR3 is CASGPVSSNTEAFF. The DNA for the CDR3 is TGTGCCAGCGGCCCGGTATCCTCGAACACTGAAGCTTTCTTT.

This CDR3 reads CASRTGPARDQPQHF. The DNA for the CDR3 is TGCGCCAGCAGAACAGGCCCGGCAAGGGATCAGCCCCAGCATTTT. The chain is built from TRBV10-2 and TRBJ1-5; tentatively, D is TRBD1 (5 bases). This CDR3 spans 15 amino acids. Trimming left V 6 bases short and J 5 bases short, with 17 bases between. Germline CDR1 and CDR2: WSHSY and SAAADI.

The rearrangement joins TRBV19 to TRBJ1-2; D uncertain. CDR1 and CDR2 from the germline V gene are LNHDA and SQIVND (reference sequence). This CDR3 comprises 12 residues. The V end lost 6 bases, the J end lost 3 bases, and 8 bases lay between the germline ends. The DNA of the CDR3 is TGTGCCAGTAGGGGTGACCACTATGGCTACACCTTC. It translates to CASRGDHYGYTF.

The chain joins TRBV14 to TRBJ2-3, with 11 positions matching TRBD2. V shed 3 bases, J shed 1 base, and the junction held 3 bases outside the gene matches. This CDR3 is 16 amino acids long. Germline CDR1 reads SGHDN; CDR2 reads FVKESK. In nucleotides, the CDR3 is TGTGCCAGCAGCCAGAGGGGACTAGCGGGCACAGATACGCAGTATTTT. Its translation: CASSQRGLAGTDTQYF. The whole variable domain, remainder taken from reference TRBV14 and TRBJ2-3, is EAGVTQFPSHSVIEKGQTVTLRCDPISGHDNLYWYRRVMGKEIKFLLHFVKESKQDESGMPNNRFLAERTGGTYSTLKVQPAELEDSGVYFCASSQRGLAGTDTQYFGPGTRLTVL.